This T cell receptor beta chain was recorded in a study of T cell repertoires in cytomegalovirus infection. On the study more broadly: Well-studied HLA-B-restricted CMV epitopes were used in the study alongside recently identified HLA-C-restricted ones. Study outcomes and limitations: Dominant in the ex vivo response were TCR beta clonotypes restricted by HLA-C and specific for CMV.

The V end lost 6 bases, the J end lost 3 bases, and 27 bases lay between the germline ends. Germline V gene lookup returns CDR1 MNHNS and CDR2 SASEGT. The CDR3 runs 18 residues. Turning to this clonotype: The antigen is not known.

TCRdb analysed the reads with MiXCR anew, one entry per CDR3 protein. The repertoire holds about 740,000 distinct CDR3 sequences, with roughly 30% as singletons. The receptor was isolated from a human donor in good health (CMV status not recorded). Some clones in this sample may be carry-over from other donors' samples. Sequenced here: cultured PBMCs, sampled from culture after CMV antigen stimulation. The chain employs TRBV6-1 and TRBJ2-7, with D possibly TRBD2 on 6 matching bases. CDR3 nucleotide sequence: TGTGCCAGCAGGATTGGCCGGGGGAACAACGACTTACGCTACGAGCAGTACTTC. Translation gives CASRIGRGNNDLRYEQYF.